This paragraph covers one TCR beta chain sequence. The data were obtained in a study of blood T cell repertoires in COVID-19. The wider study: Collection of acute and convalescent COVID-19 samples took place in the United States, Italy and Spain. Sources were T cells, B-cell-depleted T cells, or PBMCs; the material itself was cDNA or gDNA.

The authors' processing: Scientists estimated how many nucleated cells there were by amplifying reference gene primers. Assay used: immunoSEQ multiplex PCR; TCRdb lists only in-frame clones, some missing. The V and J calls and the clone size are those of that table, but D and trimming were determined from the DNA. The sample contains 100,000 to 130,000 clones, around 92% of which appear only once. The CDR3 is 17 residues long. Germline CDR1 and CDR2: MDHEN and SYDVKM. The V gene end was trimmed by 6 bases and the J gene end by 2 bases; junction bases not matched to a gene: 13. Sequencing used peripheral blood. The gene calls are TRBV28 and TRBJ1-5, with 7 bases identical to TRBD1. The receptor comes from a middle-aged man with active or convalescent COVID-19. This chain's CDR3 is CASRPHSQGFRNQPQHF. CDR3 sequence (DNA): TGTGCCAGCAGGCCTCATTCACAGGGGTTCCGCAATCAGCCCCAGCATTTT.